This T cell receptor beta chain stems from a study of blood T cell repertoires in COVID-19 (dated by TCRdb to about 2020). Context from the whole study: Collaborator samples came from the United States, Italy and Spain and covered acute and convalescent phases of COVID-19. The material from the prospective study consisted of cDNA or gDNA derived from T cells, B-cell-depleted T cells, or PBMCs. Subjects who had been exposed to COVID-19, were actively infected with it, or had recovered from it provided the deeply sampled blood TCRbeta repertoires that made up the dataset. The repertoires were made available in a free public database intended to serve as a resource for research on the immune response to SARS-CoV-2. Samples were obtained from the ongoing ImmuneRACE study (first 160 participants) and from over 1,000 subjects provided by 6 global collaborators. The sample metadata nearly always contained a de-identified subject ID, COVID-19 status, age in years and sex. HLA class I and class II types, where available, came from metadata supplied by the sample provider rather than from assay-based typing.

Paper-wide results and their limitations: How much clinical and demographic metadata was included differed by source and by participant, and the metadata was provided uncurated.

The germline V gene supplies CDR1 MDHEN and CDR2 SYDVKM. V and J are trimmed by 2 bases and 7 bases, and the gene matches miss 5 bases of the junction. The CDR3 contains 14 residues, cysteine and phenylalanine counted. Of all the DNA, just the CDR3 is kept, 42 bases in frame from base 1. TCRbeta CDR3 regions were amplified from genomic DNA using the immunoSEQ Assay, a bias-controlled multiplex PCR. On the study's bioinformatics: The number of nucleated cells in each sample was estimated from the amplification of reference gene primers within the assay. To quantify the absolute abundance of each unique TCRbeta CDR3 rearrangement, sequence reads were collapsed and filtered. For each sample, productive Simpson clonality was calculated as the square root of Simpson's diversity index over productive rearrangements. Sourced from immuneACCESS, this table was stored by TCRdb with only in-frame sequences that have V and J called. A share of the clones is absent; for the studies checked, an unresolved V gene accounts for under half, and the remainder has no known explanation. V and J calls and clone size are those listed in that table; D and trimming were worked out from the DNA. The sample table contains about 140,000 clones; only one count was recorded for roughly four fifths of them. The ten largest make up roughly 9% of the sample.

Whole blood was collected in K2EDTA tubes by collaborating institutions according to the institutions' own protocols. Collaborator samples were shipped for TCRbeta analysis as frozen whole blood, isolated PBMCs, or DNA extracted from either sample type. Comment on this clone: This clone's antigen is unknown. Base-call qualities are not available, and no considerably larger clone is one nucleotide away.

The material sequenced was peripheral blood. This sequence uses TRBV28 and TRBJ1-2; 9 of the junction bases match TRBD1. This TCR was sampled from a woman of 80 years or more in a cohort sampled during active or convalescent COVID-19. The CDR3 loop reads CASSLGTGRAGYTF. The nucleotides read TGTGCCAGCAGTTTAGGGACAGGGCGTGCTGGCTACACCTTC.